The 32 T cell receptor beta chains below all came from one sample that was sequenced in a study of CD8+ T cells in alopecia areata. Extraction and reverse transcription of RNA yielded cDNA as the sequencing template. Clones were read by immunoSEQ multiplex PCR, and TCRdb kept only the in-frame ones, dropping some. The repertoire has a few hundred thousand clones, under 60% of them found once; the top ten carry 1.6%. Treatment defined: oral pan-JAK inhibitor, 5-10 mg twice daily. The source was CD4+ T cells sorted from blood, collected at week 4, from a patient treated with tofacitinib. The source is a human donor with alopecia areata.

The chain employs TRBV29-1 and TRBJ1-1, with a possible D match to TRBD1 (5 bases). V shed 6 bases and J shed 4 bases, with 15 bases lying between them. This CDR3 contains 13 residues. The germline CDR1 and CDR2 sequences are SQVTM and ANQGSEA. CDR3 sequence (DNA): TGCAGCGTGAAAGATCGGAGGGGCACTGAAGCTTTCTTT. Translating gives CSVKDRRGTEAFF. Full variable domain (missing parts from reference TRBV29-1 and TRBJ1-1): SAVISQKPSRDICQRGTSLTIQCQVDSQVTMMFWYRQQPGQSLTLIATANQGSEATYESGFVIDKFPISRPNLTFSTLTVSNMSPEDSSIYLCSVKDRRGTEAFFGQGTRLTVV.

This chain joins TRBV29-1 and TRBJ2-2; weak D call: TRBD1 (6 bases). The CDR3 extends over 15 amino acids. Trimming shortened V by 5 bases and J by 2 bases, and 15 bases separated the two germline ends. The V gene's germline CDR1 is SQVTM and CDR2 ANQGSEA. DNA for the CDR3: TGCAGCGTTTTCGTTTGGACAGATAACACCGGGGAGCTGTTTTTT. Translated: CSVFVWTDNTGELFF.

This clone was found a few times. J is TRBJ1-1 and V is TRBV7-3; maybe TRBD1 (5 bases). The CDR3 spans 13 residues. The germline gives CDR1 SGHTA, CDR2 FQGTGA. Trimming cost V 5 bases and J 5 bases, with 12 bases left between them. CDR3 nucleotides: TGTGCCAGCAGCGACAGCCTCCGGACTGAAGCTTTCTTT. This gives the protein CASSDSLRTEAFF. Looking up the rest from reference TRBV7-3 and TRBJ1-1 gives the full variable domain: GAGVSQTPSNKVTEKGKYVELRCDPISGHTALYWYRQSLGQGPEFLIYFQGTGAADDSGLPNDRFFAVRPEGSVSTLKIQRTERGDSAVYLCASSDSLRTEAFFGQGTRLTVV.

The V gene is TRBV30, the J gene TRBJ1-5; possibly TRBD1 for D (6 bases). The germline V gene encodes CDR1 GTSNPN and CDR2 SVGIG (reference sequence). The CDR3 extends over 13 amino acids. The germline V and J ends were trimmed by 3 bases and 6 bases, with 12 bases remaining between them. CDR3 sequence reads: CAWSEGGGQPQHF. DNA of the CDR3: TGTGCCTGGAGCGAAGGGGGGGGTCAGCCCCAGCATTTT. The entire variable domain, with the rest obtained from reference TRBV30 and TRBJ1-5, is as follows: SQTIHQWPATLVQPVGSPLSLECTVEGTSNPNLYWYRQAAGRGLQLLFYSVGIGQISSEVPQNLSASRPQDRQFILSSKKLLLSDSGFYLCAWSEGGGQPQHFGDGTRLSIL.

This clone occurred a few times. The chain is built from TRBV19 and TRBJ1-1, with TRBD1 matching over 9 bases. Germline CDR1 LNHDA, CDR2 SQIVND (reference sequence). The CDR3 sequence is 13 residues long. J lost 4 bases, V lost 6 bases, and 3 bases had no gene match. The CDR3 nucleotides read TGTGCCAGTAGATCGACAGGGGGCACTGAAGCTTTCTTT. Translation gives CASRSTGGTEAFF.

The CDR3 loop reads CSVETGSYGYTF. CDR3 DNA: TGCAGCGTTGAAACAGGGAGCTATGGCTACACCTTC. The chain employs TRBV29-1 and TRBJ1-2, with a possible D match to TRBD1 (6 bases). Trimming left V 2 bases short and J 4 bases short, with 8 bases between. This CDR3 is built from 12 residues. Germline V gene sequence: CDR1 SQVTM, CDR2 ANQGSEA.

This clone was counted once. The gene calls are TRBV2 and TRBJ1-2; maybe TRBD1 (5 bases). CDR1 is SNHLY, CDR2 FYNNEI, per germline. This CDR3 spans 14 amino acids. V lost 7 bases and J lost 6, with 18 bases in between. DNA for the CDR3: TGTGCCAGCACCCCTCGGGGGGTTATTGATGGCTACACCTTC. Protein sequence: CASTPRGVIDGYTF.

This clone was detected only a few times. The chain couples TRBV5-4 to TRBJ1-4; no clear D. Trimming pared 4 bases from V and 0 bases from J, leaving 13 bases between. CDR1 is SGHNT, CDR2 YYREEE, per germline (reference sequence). The CDR3 is 16 amino acids. The DNA for the CDR3 is TGTGCCAGCAGCCTAGGACGGCCTACAACTAATGAAAAACTGTTTTTT. Residues: CASSLGRPTTNEKLFF.

This clone was detected a few times. The rearrangement uses TRBV20-1 and TRBJ1-4; no firm D call. Germline V gene sequence: CDR1 DFQATT, CDR2 SNEGSKA (reference sequence). CDR3 size: 11 residues. V was shortened by 7 bases and J by 5 bases, with 8 bases between the two germline ends. CDR3 DNA sequence: TGCAGTGTTGGGCCCAATGAAAAACTGTTTTTT. Protein sequence: CSVGPNEKLFF.

The table lists this clone with a few counts. The chain is built from TRBV6-5 and TRBJ2-1; D may be TRBD1 or TRBD2 (5 bases each). CDR3 size: 14 residues. Trimming removed 6 bases at V and 4 bases at J, with 13 bases between. The germline V gene has CDR1 MNHEY and CDR2 SVGAGI. CDR3 nucleotide sequence: TGTGCCAGCAGCGCAGGGACGTTATACAATGAGCAGTTCTTC. Translated, it gives CASSAGTLYNEQFF.

V gene TRBV7-2 combines with J gene TRBJ2-1; 10 nucleotides align to TRBD1. This CDR3 has 16 amino acids. The trim removed 2 bases at V and 5 bases at J, leaving 6 bases unmatched. Germline CDR1 SGHTA, CDR2 FQGNSA. This CDR3 is CASSLYWGQGNNEQFF. Written as DNA, the CDR3 is TGTGCCAGCAGCTTATATTGGGGACAGGGGAACAATGAGCAGTTCTTC. The complete variable domain, with remaining parts taken from reference TRBV7-2 and TRBJ2-1, reads GAGVSQSPSNKVTEKGKDVELRCDPISGHTALYWYRQSLGQGLEFLIYFQGNSAPDKSGLPSDRFSAERTGGSVSTLTIQRTQQEDSAVYLCASSLYWGQGNNEQFFGPGTRLTVL.

This clone was observed a few times. The CDR3 DNA sequence: TGCGCCAGCAGCTTACAGGGGACCACAGATACGCAGTATTTT. This codes for CASSLQGTTDTQYF. The chain employs TRBV5-1 and TRBJ2-3; TRBD1 aligns across 7 bases. After removal of 2 bases from V and 2 bases from J, the junction contained 2 bases not matched to a gene. Germline CDR1 is SGHRS and CDR2 is YFSETQ. The CDR3 consists of 14 residues. The full variable domain, its missing parts supplied by reference TRBV5-1 and TRBJ2-3, is KAGVTQTPRYLIKTRGQQVTLSCSPISGHRSVSWYQQTPGQGLQFLFEYFSETQRNKGNFPGRFSGRQFSNSRSEMNVSTLELGDSALYLCASSLQGTTDTQYFGPGTRLTVL.

The chain couples TRBV6-5 to TRBJ2-7; D gene unclear. The germline V and J ends were trimmed by 0 bases and 3 bases, with 15 bases remaining between them. CDR1 is MNHEY, CDR2 SVGAGI, per germline. The CDR3 is made up of 16 amino acids. The CDR3 loop reads CASSYSSGRMSYEQYF. The CDR3 DNA is TGTGCCAGCAGTTACTCGTCCGGCAGAATGAGCTACGAGCAGTACTTC.

The rearrangement links TRBV6-6 to TRBJ2-1; 7 nucleotides line up with TRBD1. The CDR3 contains 13 residues. Germline-derived CDR1 and CDR2 are MNHNY and SVGAGI (reference sequence). The V gene end was trimmed by 4 bases and the J gene end by 8 bases; junction bases not matched to a gene: 5. The DNA for the CDR3 is TGTGCCAGCAGTTGGACAGGTGGTCATGAGCAGTTCTTC. This codes for CASSWTGGHEQFF.

This clone has a handful of counts. This rearrangement joins TRBV10-3 to TRBJ2-1; 10 bases align to TRBD2. The CDR3 loop spans 14 amino acids. Germline V gene lookup returns CDR1 ENHRY and CDR2 SYGVKD. V lost 4 bases to trimming and J lost 6 bases; unmatched junction nucleotides: 3. In DNA, the CDR3 is TGTGCCATCAGTGCCAGCGGGGGGGGCAATGAGCAGTTCTTC. Protein: CAISASGGGNEQFF.

This clone was counted a few times. The V and J genes are TRBV4-3 and TRBJ2-6; D ambiguous. V was clipped by 4 bases and J by 0 bases, with 16 bases between them. The CDR3 totals 18 residues. The V gene's germline CDR1 is LGHNA and CDR2 YSLEER. The DNA of the CDR3 is TGCGCCAGCAGCCCGACCGCTAGGGATCTCTCTGGGGCCAACGTCCTGACTTTC. Translating gives CASSPTARDLSGANVLTF.

This rearrangement joins TRBV10-3 to TRBJ1-1, with 8 positions matching TRBD1. Germline-derived CDR1 and CDR2 are ENHRY and SYGVKD. Germline trimming cut 2 bases from V and 9 bases from J; bases unmatched to any gene: 5. The CDR3 is 13 amino acids. The CDR3: CAISEPRTGQAFF. For the CDR3, the DNA is TGTGCCATCAGTGAGCCTCGGACAGGGCAAGCTTTCTTT.

CDR3: CASSDTSAGANVLTF. The CDR3 region has the DNA TGTGCCAGCAGTGATACCTCTGCTGGGGCCAACGTCCTGACTTTC. V is TRBV6-1 and J is TRBJ2-6; no clear D. This CDR3 is 15 amino acids long. Trimming cost V 3 bases and J 2 bases, with 8 bases left between them. CDR1 and CDR2 (germline): MNHNS, SASEGT.

The chain is built from TRBV9 and TRBJ2-5, with 9 bases matching TRBD2. Germline values: CDR1 SGDLS, CDR2 YYNGEE. Germline trimming cut 4 bases from V and 5 bases from J; bases unmatched to any gene: 9. The CDR3 has 15 amino acids. CDR3 amino acids: CASSFGLATQETQYF. The CDR3 region has the DNA TGTGCCAGCAGCTTCGGACTAGCGACTCAGGAGACCCAGTACTTC.

The genes are TRBV7-2 and TRBJ2-3; D not resolved. V shed 1 base and J shed 2 bases, with 10 bases lying between them. Germline V gene lookup returns CDR1 SGHTA and CDR2 FQGNSA. The CDR3 has 15 residues. The CDR3 coding sequence is TGTGCCAGCAGCTTAGGACCCGAATCCACAGATACGCAGTATTTT. Its translation is CASSLGPESTDTQYF.

CDR3 residues: CASKPSGRNTGELFF. The CDR3 coding sequence is TGTGCCAGCAAGCCTAGCGGAAGGAACACCGGGGAGCTGTTTTTT. The chain couples TRBV5-6 to TRBJ2-2; 7 bases align to TRBD2. The CDR3 extends over 15 amino acids. V was clipped by 6 bases and J by 1 base; unmatched bases: 6. Germline V gene sequence: CDR1 SGHDT, CDR2 YYEEEE. Full variable domain (outside the CDR3, taken from reference TRBV5-6 and TRBJ2-2): DAGVTQSPTHLIKTRGQQVTLRCSPKSGHDTVSWYQQALGQGPQFIFQYYEEEERQRGNFPDRFSGHQFPNYSSELNVNALLLGDSALYLCASKPSGRNTGELFFGEGSRLTVL.

This sequence joins TRBV29-1 and TRBJ2-1; D is uncertain. The CDR3 totals 14 residues. CDR1 is SQVTM and CDR2 is ANQGSEA in the germline V gene. Trimming took 0 bases from V and 8 from J, leaving 14 bases between them. In DNA form, the CDR3 reads TGCAGCGTTGAAGATTTTTGGGGTATAGATGAGCAGTTCTTC. Its protein is CSVEDFWGIDEQFF.

This sequence joins TRBV10-3 and TRBJ2-7, with a weak D call TRBD1 (6 bases). This CDR3 contains 14 residues. V lost 0 bases to trimming and J lost 7 bases, with 13 bases between them. Germline CDR1 is ENHRY and CDR2 is SYGVKD. The CDR3 DNA sequence: TGTGCCATCAGTGAGTCTCCAGGGGCAAATGAGCAGTACTTC. Its translation is CAISESPGANEQYF.

V is TRBV14 and J is TRBJ1-6; D gene ambiguous. The germline V gene encodes CDR1 SGHDN and CDR2 FVKESK. V was shortened by 1 base and J by 8 bases, with 15 bases between the two germline ends. This CDR3 has 16 amino acids. Here the CDR3 DNA reads TGTGCCAGCAGCCAAGTAATCCCCAGCCGATATTCACCCCTCCACTTT. It is translated as CASSQVIPSRYSPLHF.

The rearrangement uses TRBV29-1 and TRBJ2-5; no clear D gene. In germline, CDR1 is SQVTM, CDR2 ANQGSEA. V lost 2 bases to trimming and J lost 5 bases, with 6 bases between them. This CDR3 is built from 11 residues. The DNA of the CDR3 is TGCAGCGTTGAATCAATGGAGACCCAGTACTTC. Protein product: CSVESMETQYF.

The rearrangement links TRBV29-1 to TRBJ1-2; TRBD1 agrees at 10 bases. V dropped 7 bases and J dropped 4; count of bases not matched to a gene: 6. The CDR3 has 13 residues. Germline V gene data show CDR1 as SQVTM and CDR2 as ANQGSEA. CDR3 loop: CSAEGDRGYGYTF. DNA of the CDR3: TGCAGCGCCGAGGGGGACAGGGGCTATGGCTACACCTTC.

The chain couples TRBV29-1 to TRBJ1-2; the D gene is possibly TRBD1 (6 bases). This CDR3 has 12 residues. The V end lost 7 bases, the J end lost 3 bases, and 12 bases lay between the germline ends. The V gene's germline CDR1 is SQVTM and CDR2 ANQGSEA. The CDR3 sequence: CSGVDSYYGYTF. The DNA of the CDR3 is TGCAGCGGGGTGGACAGTTACTATGGCTACACCTTC.

J is TRBJ2-7 and V is TRBV9, with 11 bases identical to TRBD2. In germline, CDR1 is SGDLS, CDR2 YYNGEE. The CDR3 sequence is 15 residues long. Trimming at V came to 4 bases and at J to 2 bases, leaving 5 bases not matched to a gene. CDR3 protein: CASSSSGGTTYEQYF. The CDR3 nucleotides read TGTGCCAGCAGCTCTAGCGGGGGGACAACCTACGAGCAGTACTTC.

The V gene is TRBV29-1, the J gene TRBJ1-2, with 10 positions matching TRBD1. After removal of 0 bases from V and 7 bases from J, the junction contained 8 bases not matched to a gene. This CDR3 spans 15 amino acids. In germline, CDR1 is SQVTM, CDR2 ANQGSEA. The CDR3 is CSVEDQDRGVGGYTF. The CDR3 nucleotides are TGCAGCGTTGAAGATCAGGACAGGGGGGTAGGTGGCTACACCTTC.

V is TRBV29-1 and J is TRBJ2-7, with TRBD2 matching over 7 bases. The CDR3 consists of 13 residues. Trimming removed 0 bases from V and 6 bases from J; junction bases left unmatched: 5. Germline loops: CDR1 SQVTM, CDR2 ANQGSEA. The CDR3 is CSVEDGTMGEQYF. CDR3 in DNA: TGCAGCGTTGAAGATGGGACTATGGGCGAGCAGTACTTC.

J is TRBJ1-1 and V is TRBV6-1; 7 bases agree with TRBD1. Germline-derived CDR1 and CDR2 are MNHNS and SASEGT. V shed 6 bases, J shed 4 bases, and the junction held 8 bases outside the gene matches. The CDR3 consists of 14 residues. The chain's CDR3 is CASSTGVRITEAFF. In DNA form, the CDR3 reads TGTGCCAGCAGCACAGGGGTCCGAATCACTGAAGCTTTCTTT.

J is TRBJ2-1 and V is TRBV5-1, with 9 nucleotides matching TRBD1. Germline V gene lookup returns CDR1 SGHRS and CDR2 YFSETQ. V shed 3 bases and J 5 bases; nucleotides not matched to a gene: 3. CDR3 length: 14 amino acids. The CDR3 here is CASSYRDRDNEQFF. The DNA for the CDR3 is TGCGCCAGCAGCTATCGGGACAGGGACAATGAGCAGTTCTTC. The full variable domain, its missing parts supplied by reference TRBV5-1 and TRBJ2-1, is KAGVTQTPRYLIKTRGQQVTLSCSPISGHRSVSWYQQTPGQGLQFLFEYFSETQRNKGNFPGRFSGRQFSNSRSEMNVSTLELGDSALYLCASSYRDRDNEQFFGPGTRLTVL.